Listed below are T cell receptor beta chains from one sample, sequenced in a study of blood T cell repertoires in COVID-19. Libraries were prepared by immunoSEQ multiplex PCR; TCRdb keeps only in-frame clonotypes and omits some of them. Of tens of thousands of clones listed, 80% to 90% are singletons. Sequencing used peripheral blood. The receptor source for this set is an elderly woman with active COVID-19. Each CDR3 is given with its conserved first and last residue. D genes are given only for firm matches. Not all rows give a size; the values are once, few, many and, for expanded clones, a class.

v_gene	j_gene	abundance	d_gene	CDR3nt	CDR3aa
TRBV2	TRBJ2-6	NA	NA	TGTGCCAGCAGTGTTCTAGGCTCTGGGGCCAACGTCCTGACTTTC	CASSVLGSGANVLTF
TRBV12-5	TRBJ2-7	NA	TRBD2	TGTGCTAGTGGTACCGGTAGCGGGGGGGTAGGCGAGCAGTACTTC	CASGTGSGGVGEQYF
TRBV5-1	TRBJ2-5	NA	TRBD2	TGCGCCAGCGTAGCGGGGGGGGCAGCAGAGACCCAGTACTTC	CASVAGGAAETQYF
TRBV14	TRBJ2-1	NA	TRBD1	TGTGCCAGCAGCCGGCGAGAAGGGACAGGGGCCTACAATGAGCAGTTCTTC	CASSRREGTGAYNEQFF
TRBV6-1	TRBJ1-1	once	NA	TGTGCCAGCAGTGACGGTCGGGGAATTGGGAACACTGAAGCTTTCTTT	CASSDGRGIGNTEAFF
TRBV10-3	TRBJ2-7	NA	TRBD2	TGTGCCATCAGTGAGGAAGCCGGGACTAGCGGCTACGAGCAGTACTTC	CAISEEAGTSGYEQYF
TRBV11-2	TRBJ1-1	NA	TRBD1	TGTGCCAGCAGCACCAGACAGGGACGCACTGAAGCTTTCTTT	CASSTRQGRTEAFF
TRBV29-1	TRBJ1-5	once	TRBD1	TGCAGCGTGACGGGACAGGGTGGCAATCAGCCCCAGCATTTT	CSVTGQGGNQPQHF
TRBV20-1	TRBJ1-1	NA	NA	TGCAGTGCTAACCGGTTAACTGAAGCTTTCTTT	CSANRLTEAFF
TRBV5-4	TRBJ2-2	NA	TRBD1	TGTGCCAGCAGCTCACAGGGGGCATTGACCGGGGAGCTGTTTTTT	CASSSQGALTGELFF
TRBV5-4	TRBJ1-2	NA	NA	TGTGCCAGCAGACCGGGGGACGGAGGCTACACCTTC	CASRPGDGGYTF
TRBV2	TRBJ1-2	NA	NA	TGTGCCAGCAGACAGCTCTATGGCTACACCTTC	CASRQLYGYTF
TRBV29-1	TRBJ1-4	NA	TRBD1	TGCAGCGTTCGACAGGGGGCGCATGAAAAACTGTTTTTT	CSVRQGAHEKLFF
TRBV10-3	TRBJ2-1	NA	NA	TGTGCCATCAGTGGAGCTAGGCGGCTTGATGAGCAGTTCTTC	CAISGARRLDEQFF
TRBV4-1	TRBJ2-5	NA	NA	TGCGCCAGCAGCCTGTTAGGAGGCAGCCTCCAAGAGACCCAGTACTTC	CASSLLGGSLQETQYF
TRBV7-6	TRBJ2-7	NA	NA	TGTGCCAGCATCCAAATGGGGGCAGGGCCCTCCTACGAGCAGTACTTC	CASIQMGAGPSYEQYF
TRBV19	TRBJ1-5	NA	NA	TGTGCCAGTAGTACCTCCGGAGGGGCAAATAGCAATCAGCCCCAGCATTTT	CASSTSGGANSNQPQHF
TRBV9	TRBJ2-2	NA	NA	TGTGCCAGCAGCGCAACCGGGGAGCTGTTTTTT	CASSATGELFF
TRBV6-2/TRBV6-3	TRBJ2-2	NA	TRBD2	TGTGCCAGCAGTTATGCGGGGGTGGAGCTGTTTTTT	CASSYAGVELFF
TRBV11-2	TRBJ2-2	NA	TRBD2	TGTGCCAGCACCGGGGGGGCGGGGGCGAACACCGGGGAGCTGTTTTTT	CASTGGAGANTGELFF
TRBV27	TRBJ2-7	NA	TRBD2	TGTGCCAGCAGTTTATCTTCTGATCTAGCGGGGTATCCTTACTCCTACGAGCAGTACTTC	CASSLSSDLAGYPYSYEQYF
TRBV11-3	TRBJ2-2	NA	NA	TGTGCCAGCAGCGAGAACGGGGGTGCGAACACCGGGGAGCTGTTTTTT	CASSENGGANTGELFF
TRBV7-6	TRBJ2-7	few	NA	TGTGCCAGCAGCTTAGGTCAAAGGGGTTTCGACTACGAGCAGTACTTC	CASSLGQRGFDYEQYF
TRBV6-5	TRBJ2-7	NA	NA	TGTGCCACCTGGGGGCAGGGGACCCACGAGCAGTACTTC	CATWGQGTHEQYF